The rows below give T cell receptor beta chains drawn from one sample of a study of T cells expressing NK-cell markers. TCRdb reprocessed the 5' RACE reads; each CDR3 protein has one entry and no DNA is given. This listing includes over 250,000 distinct CDR3 sequences. The sequenced sample consisted of blood T cells: a sorted CD56 or NKG2C T cell subset, CD4+ or CD8+ T cells, or bulk PBMC T cells (not recorded which). The receptors originated from a woman between 18 and 70 years old in good health. The CDR3 runs from the conserved cysteine through the conserved F or W. Each record gives: V gene, J gene, CDR3 protein.

TRBV30	TRBJ1-1	CAWNPDRGTEAFF
TRBV24-1	TRBJ2-1	CATSDPLAGRDNEQFF
TRBV7-2	TRBJ1-2	CASSLGQTTRGGYTF
TRBV7-9	TRBJ2-1	CASSYYRVVGEQFF
TRBV4-3	TRBJ2-3	CASSPRDKNTDTQYF
TRBV3-1	TRBJ1-1	CASSHLRVNTEAFF
TRBV12-3/TRBV12-4	TRBJ1-3	CASSFGGRPGNTIYF
TRBV12-3/TRBV12-4	TRBJ1-5	CASTSSGFQPQHF
TRBV9	TRBJ2-1	CASSEILTGGNNEQFF
TRBV19	TRBJ2-3	CASTPQGTDTQYF
TRBV29-1	TRBJ1-2	CSVVGPGGYGYTF
TRBV6-4	TRBJ1-1	CASSVSVNTEAFF
TRBV19	TRBJ2-1	CASSVRGNDYNEQFF
TRBV28	TRBJ1-5	CASSSRTGLINQPQHF
TRBV7-9	TRBJ1-1	CASSLGGRMDTEAFF